The T cell receptor beta chain under discussion was sequenced for a study of blood T cell repertoires in COVID-19. Across the study: The cDNA or gDNA used as material had been derived from T cells, B-cell-depleted T cells, or PBMCs.

In the authors' methods: Estimation of nucleated cell counts was performed using reference gene primer amplification. Generated by immunoSEQ multiplex PCR, the TCRdb table keeps only in-frame clones and is missing some. That table furnishes V, J and clone size, whereas the DNA furnished D and trimming. The sample includes under 250,000 clones, around 81% of them seen just once. The germline gives CDR1 LNHDA, CDR2 SQIVND (reference sequence). The length of the CDR3 is 15 residues. Concerning this clone: At one of its ends the junction is not consistent with the germline gene, which may arise from a read error. The sample has other DNA sequences that encode this CDR3 too.

The chain couples TRBV19 to TRBJ1-5; a possible D gene is TRBD1 (5 bases). Sequenced sample: peripheral blood. The sequence was collected from a woman aged 70-85 years with acute or convalescent COVID-19. The CDR3 loop reads CASSIGAGLGQPQHF. DNA for the CDR3: TGTGCCAGTAGTATAGGGGCAGGGCTAGGTCAGCCTCAGCATTTT.